The 19 T cell receptor beta chains below all came from one sample that was sequenced in a study of radiotherapy plus CTLA-4 blockade in lung cancer. Sequencing used immunoSEQ multiplex PCR; TCRdb keeps in-frame clones, though not all of them. The sample lists fewer than 65,000 clones, roughly 81% occurring once. Sequenced material: peripheral blood, taken from a patient treated with radiotherapy plus ipilimumab. These receptors were collected from a human donor with non-small cell lung cancer whose response to radiotherapy plus ipilimumab could not be evaluated.

This chain uses TRBV2 with TRBJ1-5; tentative D call: TRBD1 (5 bases). Germline V gene data show CDR1 as SNHLY and CDR2 as FYNNEI. V dropped 8 bases and J dropped 1 base, with 18 bases sitting between them. There are 16 residues in the CDR3. CDR3 sequence: CASGTGGGKSNQPQHF. In DNA, the CDR3 is TGTGCCAGCGGGACCGGTGGCGGGAAGAGCAATCAGCCCCAGCATTTT.

V gene TRBV28 combines with J gene TRBJ2-5; D might be TRBD2 (5 bases). Deletions cut 7 bases from V and 5 bases from J, with 20 bases between. The CDR3 runs 15 residues. Germline loops: CDR1 MDHEN, CDR2 SYDVKM. In nucleotides, the CDR3 is TGTGCCAGCATCCCCGTGGGAGAGATGAGGGAGACCCAGTACTTC. The encoded protein is CASIPVGEMRETQYF. Full variable domain (rest looked up from reference TRBV28 and TRBJ2-5): DVKVTQSSRYLVKRTGEKVFLECVQDMDHENMFWYRQDPGLGLRLIYFSYDVKMKEKGDIPEGYSVSREKKERFSLILESASTNQTSMYLCASIPVGEMRETQYFGPGTRLLVL.

The J gene is TRBJ2-3, the V gene TRBV21-1; TRBD1 is the table's D call, not checked against the DNA. TRBV21-1 is a documented pseudogene. The CDR3 is 17 residues long. This CDR3 reads CASSKHTSTALGDTQYF. The CDR3 DNA reads TGTGCCAGCAGCAAACACACATCGACAGCCCTGGGGGATACGCAGTATTTT.

The rearrangement uses TRBV5-6 and TRBJ1-2; D gene ambiguous. Trimming cost V 9 bases and J 4 bases, with 19 bases left between them. CDR1 SGHDT and CDR2 YYEEEE come from the germline V gene. The CDR3 totals 14 residues. CDR3 DNA: TGTGCCACCACAGCTTCAGGACTCCTCTATGGCTACACCTTC. Translating gives CATTASGLLYGYTF.

CDR3 bases: TGTGCCAGCAGTCCACGAGGGCCTCACTACGAGCAGTACTTC. Translation: CASSPRGPHYEQYF. The chain combines TRBV5-6 with TRBJ2-7; D might be TRBD2 (5 bases). The germline CDR1 and CDR2 sequences are SGHDT and YYEEEE. The CDR3 length is 14 residues. V was clipped by 5 bases and J by 3 bases, with 15 bases between them.

This chain connects TRBV20-1 to TRBJ2-2, with 7 positions matching TRBD2. Germline V gene sequence: CDR1 DFQATT, CDR2 SNEGSKA (reference sequence). The CDR3 sequence is 11 residues long. V dropped 5 bases and J dropped 7; count of bases not matched to a gene: 1. CDR3 loop: CSASSGGELFF. The CDR3 region has the DNA TGCAGTGCTTCTAGCGGCGGGGAGCTGTTTTTT.

This chain connects TRBV19 to TRBJ2-7; a possible D gene is TRBD1 (5 bases). V was clipped by 3 bases and J by 1 base, with 10 bases between them. Germline V lookup: CDR1 LNHDA, CDR2 SQIVND (reference sequence). The CDR3 totals 14 residues. CDR3 sequence (DNA): TGTGCCAGTAGTATTAGACAGTCGTCCTACGAGCAGTACTTC. Translated, it gives CASSIRQSSYEQYF. Variable domain in full (rest from reference TRBV19 and TRBJ2-7): DGGITQSPKYLFRKEGQNVTLSCEQNLNHDAMYWYRQDPGQGLRLIYYSQIVNDFQKGDIAEGYSVSREKKESFPLTVTSAQKNPTAFYLCASSIRQSSYEQYFGPGTRLTVT.

The gene calls are TRBV5-1 and TRBJ2-7, with 13 positions matching TRBD2. The CDR3 spans 15 residues. Trimming cost V 4 bases and J 6 bases; bases outside gene matches: 7. Germline assignment: CDR1 SGHRS and CDR2 YFSETQ. The CDR3 here is CASSHRWTSGSEQYF. CDR3 sequence (DNA): TGCGCCAGCAGCCACCGGTGGACTAGCGGGAGCGAGCAGTACTTC.

V gene TRBV27 combines with J gene TRBJ2-1; D unclear. With 2 bases removed from V and 2 bases from J, the gap between germline ends came to 10 bases. The CDR3 loop spans 15 amino acids. From germline, CDR1 is MNHEY and CDR2 SMNVEV (reference sequence). The CDR3 loop is CASSLANGAYNEQFF. CDR3 DNA sequence: TGTGCCAGCAGTTTAGCCAACGGAGCCTACAATGAGCAGTTCTTC.

Only a few counts were recorded for this clone. This chain joins TRBV7-2 and TRBJ2-7, with 8 positions matching TRBD1. This CDR3 contains 17 residues. Trimming took 4 bases from V and 1 from J; bases not matched to a gene: 12. Germline lookup yields CDR1 SGHTA and CDR2 FQGNSA. The CDR3 protein is CASSWLVTGGLSYEQYF. CDR3 nucleotides: TGTGCCAGCAGCTGGTTGGTCACAGGGGGGCTTTCCTACGAGCAGTACTTC.

The rearrangement joins TRBV5-6 to TRBJ2-3; 12 bases map to TRBD1. The V gene's germline CDR1 is SGHDT and CDR2 YYEEEE. V dropped 3 bases and J dropped 2; count of bases not matched to a gene: 1. The CDR3 is 15 amino acids. CDR3 coding DNA: TGTGCCAGCAGCTCGGGACAGGGGGCCACAGATACGCAGTATTTT. Translated: CASSSGQGATDTQYF.

V usage is TRBV9 and J usage is TRBJ2-1; D is unclear. Trimming cost V 7 bases and J 0 bases, with 11 bases left between them. Germline CDR1 SGDLS, CDR2 YYNGEE. The CDR3 sequence is 14 residues long. This CDR3 reads CASRRGHSYNEQFF. The CDR3, as DNA: TGTGCCAGCCGGAGAGGTCACTCCTACAATGAGCAGTTCTTC. Supplemented by reference TRBV9 and TRBJ2-1, the full variable domain reads DSGVTQTPKHLITATGQRVTLRCSPRSGDLSVYWYQQSLDQGLQFLIQYYNGEERAKGNILERFSAQQFPDLHSELNLSSLELGDSALYFCASRRGHSYNEQFFGPGTRLTVL.

The chain carries TRBV7-2 and TRBJ2-7; 13 bases are shared with TRBD2. Germline V gives CDR1 SGHTA, CDR2 FQGNSA. CDR3 size: 16 residues. Germline trimming cut 5 bases from V and 1 base from J; bases unmatched to any gene: 5. The CDR3 DNA reads TGTGCCAGCAGCGCCCGACTAGCGGGAGGTTCCTACGAGCAGTACTTC. Its translation is CASSARLAGGSYEQYF. Combining the CDR3 with reference TRBV7-2 and TRBJ2-7 gives the whole variable domain GAGVSQSPSNKVTEKGKDVELRCDPISGHTALYWYRQSLGQGLEFLIYFQGNSAPDKSGLPSDRFSAERTGGSVSTLTIQRTQQEDSAVYLCASSARLAGGSYEQYFGPGTRLTVT.

The CDR3 sequence: CASSAGSEAFF. CDR3 coding DNA: TGTGCCAGCAGTGCAGGGTCTGAAGCTTTCTTT. The rearrangement joins TRBV6-6 to TRBJ1-1; tentative D call: TRBD1 (5 bases). Trimming pared 5 bases from V and 6 bases from J, leaving 7 bases between. CDR1 is MNHNY and CDR2 is SVGAGI in the germline V gene (reference sequence). The CDR3 has 11 amino acids.

The chain links TRBV7-2 to TRBJ2-7, with 10 bases lining up with TRBD2. The CDR3 is 15 residues long. The J segment lost 2 bases and the V segment lost 1 base, leaving 2 bases of the junction unmatched. Germline-derived CDR1 and CDR2 are SGHTA and FQGNSA. CDR3 coding DNA: TGTGCCAGCAGCTTAGTAGCGGGAGGCACCTACGAGCAGTACTTC. Translated: CASSLVAGGTYEQYF.

The chain combines TRBV19 with TRBJ1-3; D ambiguous. The V and J ends lost 7 bases and 0 bases respectively, with 25 bases between them. CDR3 size: 19 residues. Germline CDR1 reads LNHDA; CDR2 reads SQIVND (reference sequence). CDR3 residues: CASTPPPGSQQHSGNTIYF. The CDR3 DNA reads as TGTGCCAGTACCCCTCCCCCGGGGAGCCAACAACACTCTGGAAACACCATATATTTT. Full variable domain (rest looked up from reference TRBV19 and TRBJ1-3): DGGITQSPKYLFRKEGQNVTLSCEQNLNHDAMYWYRQDPGQGLRLIYYSQIVNDFQKGDIAEGYSVSREKKESFPLTVTSAQKNPTAFYLCASTPPPGSQQHSGNTIYFGEGSWLTVV.

The V call is TRBV6-1, the J call TRBJ2-7; D may be TRBD1 (6 bases). With 8 bases removed from V and 3 bases from J, the gap between germline ends came to 11 bases. Germline CDR1 MNHNS, CDR2 SASEGT. This CDR3 contains 12 residues. DNA for the CDR3: TGTGCCAGCGGCAGGGGCGGCTACGAGCAGTACTTC. Amino acid sequence: CASGRGGYEQYF.

The rearrangement links TRBV7-2 to TRBJ2-5; 7 bases fit TRBD2. CDR1 SGHTA and CDR2 FQGNSA come from the germline V gene. The CDR3 has 13 residues. The J segment lost 5 bases and the V segment lost 3 bases, leaving 3 bases of the junction unmatched. CDR3 DNA: TGTGCCAGCAGCTTCGACGGGGGGGAGACCCAGTACTTC. This codes for CASSFDGGETQYF.

The gene calls are TRBV6-5 and TRBJ1-1, with D possibly matching TRBD1 (5 bases). This CDR3 is 15 amino acids long. The germline V gene encodes CDR1 MNHEY and CDR2 SVGAGI. Between the trimmed V and J ends, which lost 3 bases and 4 bases, there was a span of 15 bases. The CDR3 is CASSYGGEGPTEAFF. The CDR3 bases are TGTGCCAGCAGTTATGGGGGGGAGGGACCCACTGAAGCTTTCTTT.